This T cell receptor beta chain was retrieved from a study of blood T cells in healthy people across ages. It was with a sample-barcoded 5' primer and a J-beta primer mix that a second PCR of about 6 to 11 cycles was run. TCRdb fed the 5' RACE reads into MiXCR, producing one record per CDR3 protein. The sample has approximately 600,000 distinct CDR3 sequences, 58% seen once; the top ten hold 30% to 40%. Only a few counts were recorded for this clonotype. This sequence originates from a man aged 60 to 69 in good health. Specimen: blood.

The CDR3 here is CASSPIISPSNEQFF. The CDR3 DNA reads TGTGCCAGCAGCCCCATAATCTCCCCCTCGAATGAGCAGTTCTTC. This rearrangement joins TRBV13 to TRBJ2-1; D is ambiguous. In germline, CDR1 is PRHDT, CDR2 FYEKMQ (reference sequence). The CDR3 consists of 15 residues. V gave up 5 bases and J gave up 7 bases, with 18 bases separating them.